This record looks at one TCR beta chain sequence and its context. Its antigen is unknown. This record comes from a study of cytomegalovirus exposure and HLA in healthy donors. Findings and limits, study-wide: For most TCR beta V segments, an earlier analysis put the productive rate at about 87% or about 30% of the time. What was likely a sequencing artifact was a cluster of highly shared sequence variants.

J lost 0 bases, V lost 6 bases, and 7 bases had no gene match. The V gene's germline CDR1 is KGHSH and CDR2 LQKENI. The CDR3 runs 15 residues. PCR was performed using 60 Vbeta and 13 Jbeta primers. The data were produced by immunoSEQ multiplex PCR, yet TCRdb's version contains in-frame clones alone and is incomplete. The sample holds just over 150,000 clones, approximately 78% seen once. The sample taken for sequencing was PBMCs. This TCR was sampled from a middle-aged woman in good health and CMV-seronegative. The rearrangement uses TRBV18 and TRBJ1-1; 7 bases line up with TRBD1. The CDR3 region is CASSVQGDLNTEAFF. The CDR3, as DNA: TGTGCCAGCTCGGTTCAGGGGGACTTGAACACTGAAGCTTTCTTT.